What follows is one T cell receptor (beta chain) and its context. Antigen unknown. The data are from a study of Ad26.COV2.S vaccination and SARS-CoV-2 variants. Trimming cost V 1 base and J 5 bases, with 3 bases left between them. This CDR3 region has 12 residues. CDR1 and CDR2 (germline): SGHTA, FQGNSA. Treatment denoted: roughly 18 received Ad26.COV2.S at low or high dose, single or two shots; about 5 received placebo; per-sample allocation not given. Each sample was drawn 63 days after the first injection (of vaccine or placebo). Immunization relied on an Ad26 vector, which expressed Wuhan-strain SARS-CoV-2 spike. TCRdb keeps only in-frame clones here, not all; method: immunoSEQ multiplex PCR. The table includes roughly 700,000 clones, more than 70% detected once. Overall study findings and caveats: Those who received vaccine or placebo ended up with similar non-spike TCR breadth. Once vaccination had occurred, spike-specific CD8+ and CD4+ T cell responses reportedly showed substantial breadth. Individuals receiving vaccine had higher spike-specific TCR breadth than placebo recipients did.

This receptor was identified in a person between 18 and 60 years old who received the Ad26.COV2.S COVID-19 vaccine or a placebo. The specimen comprised peripheral blood, sampled in a trial of Ad26.COV2.S vaccine versus placebo. The chain recombines TRBV7-2 with TRBJ2-4, with D unclear. CDR3 sequence reads: CASSLDQNIQYF. CDR3 DNA sequence: TGTGCCAGCAGCTTAGATCAAAACATTCAGTACTTC.